Shown below are 12 T cell receptor beta chains from a single sample sequenced in a study of T cell responses to AZD1222 COVID-19 vaccine. Using immunoSEQ multiplex PCR, the repertoire was profiled, and TCRdb retains in-frame clones only, with some absent. The profile shows some 130,000 clones, about nine tenths of them singletons. The sequencing used peripheral blood, collected on day 0 of AZD1222 vaccination. The receptor set was obtained from an adult in good health.

J is TRBJ1-5 and V is TRBV5-1, with 9 bases that match TRBD1. The V segment lost 0 bases and the J segment 4 bases; nucleotides outside the gene matches: 2. This CDR3 comprises 15 residues. From germline, CDR1 is SGHRS and CDR2 YFSETQ. The CDR3 region has the DNA TGCGCCAGCAGCTTGGGGGACAGGGAAAATCAGCCCCAGCATTTT. Amino acids: CASSLGDRENQPQHF.

This chain joins TRBV19 and TRBJ2-7; TRBD1 aligns across 9 bases. After removal of 8 bases from V and 2 bases from J, the junction contained 4 bases not matched to a gene. CDR1 is LNHDA, CDR2 SQIVND, per germline (reference sequence). CDR3 length equals 13 residues. CDR3 sequence (DNA): TGTGCCAGTCGGGACAGGGCGACCTACGAGCAGTACTTC. Translating it yields CASRDRATYEQYF.

V gene TRBV5-6 combines with J gene TRBJ1-1, with 9 nucleotides matching TRBD1. The germline V gene has CDR1 SGHDT and CDR2 YYEEEE. V gave up 3 bases and J gave up 5 bases; unmatched junction bases: 5. CDR3 length equals 14 residues. CDR3 bases: TGTGCCAGCAGCTCGGACAGGGGTAGGACTGAAGCTTTCTTT. Its translation is CASSSDRGRTEAFF. The variable domain in full, completed from reference TRBV5-6 and TRBJ1-1, reads DAGVTQSPTHLIKTRGQQVTLRCSPKSGHDTVSWYQQALGQGPQFIFQYYEEEERQRGNFPDRFSGHQFPNYSSELNVNALLLGDSALYLCASSSDRGRTEAFFGQGTRLTVV.

The V gene is TRBV28, the J gene TRBJ2-7; 7 nucleotides align to TRBD2. This CDR3 is 15 amino acids long. V was clipped by 7 bases and J by 2 bases; unmatched bases: 11. Per the germline V gene, CDR1 is MDHEN and CDR2 is SYDVKM. CDR3 DNA: TGTGCCAGCAACAGAGCGGGACTTGGGACCTACGAGCAGTACTTC. Protein sequence: CASNRAGLGTYEQYF. The whole variable domain, filled in from reference TRBV28 and TRBJ2-7, reads DVKVTQSSRYLVKRTGEKVFLECVQDMDHENMFWYRQDPGLGLRLIYFSYDVKMKEKGDIPEGYSVSREKKERFSLILESASTNQTSMYLCASNRAGLGTYEQYFGPGTRLTVT.

The chain recombines TRBV7-3 with TRBJ2-1; the D call may be TRBD1 or TRBD2 (5 bases each). V was pared by 2 bases and J by 9 bases, with 20 bases between. This CDR3 spans 16 amino acids. Germline assignment: CDR1 SGHTA and CDR2 FQGTGA. CDR3 sequence: CASSLEGAVRGGEQFF. The CDR3 region has the DNA TGTGCCAGCAGCTTAGAAGGGGCGGTCCGGGGTGGTGAGCAGTTCTTC.

The chain combines TRBV10-1 with TRBJ2-7; possibly TRBD1 for D (6 bases). The CDR3 runs 14 residues. V lost 6 bases to trimming and J lost 0 bases, with 12 bases between them. Germline V gene sequence: CDR1 WNHNN, CDR2 SYGVQD (reference sequence). This chain's CDR3 is CASSPTGLSYEQYF. The CDR3 DNA is TGCGCCAGCAGCCCGACAGGCCTCTCCTACGAGCAGTACTTC.

V usage is TRBV6-1 and J usage is TRBJ2-1; possible D gene TRBD1, 5 bases. Germline V CDR1 and CDR2: MNHNS, SASEGT. The V end was cut by 0 bases, the J end by 7 bases, with 10 bases between. The CDR3 consists of 14 residues. The CDR3 protein is CASSEAGPVNEQFF. DNA of the CDR3: TGTGCCAGCAGTGAAGCGGGGCCCGTAAATGAGCAGTTCTTC.

This rearrangement joins TRBV3-1 (or the pseudogene TRBV3-2) to TRBJ2-7; D gene unclear. The V end was cut by 0 bases, the J end by 3 bases, with 12 bases between. CDR1 is LGHDT and CDR2 is YNNKEL in the germline V gene (reference sequence). CDR3 length equals 15 residues. CDR3 protein: CASSQDLVSIYEQYF. The CDR3 DNA sequence: TGTGCCAGCAGCCAAGATCTTGTCAGCATCTACGAGCAGTACTTC.

V is TRBV11-2 and J is TRBJ1-2; no clear D gene. The CDR3 has 13 residues. CDR1 is SGHAT, CDR2 FQNNGV, per germline. Trimming shortened V by 5 bases and J by 8 bases, and 15 bases separated the two germline ends. Here the CDR3 reads CASSAGPGYGYTF. CDR3 bases: TGTGCCAGCAGCGCCGGCCCTGGGTACGGCTACACCTTC.

The chain has TRBV19 and TRBJ2-3; D might be TRBD1 or TRBD2, each matching 6 bases. The germline CDR1 and CDR2 sequences are LNHDA and SQIVND (reference sequence). There are 16 residues in the CDR3. V shed 5 bases and J shed 1 base, with 16 bases lying between them. The chain's CDR3 is CASSERGAAGTDTQYF. Here the CDR3 DNA reads TGTGCCAGTAGTGAAAGGGGGGCGGCGGGCACAGATACGCAGTATTTT. The whole variable domain, filled in from reference TRBV19 and TRBJ2-3, reads DGGITQSPKYLFRKEGQNVTLSCEQNLNHDAMYWYRQDPGQGLRLIYYSQIVNDFQKGDIAEGYSVSREKKESFPLTVTSAQKNPTAFYLCASSERGAAGTDTQYFGPGTRLTVL.

The gene calls are TRBV2 and TRBJ1-6, with D possibly being TRBD1 (6 bases). V was shortened by 9 bases and J by 0 bases, with 9 bases between the two germline ends. The length of the CDR3 is 14 residues. From germline, CDR1 is SNHLY and CDR2 FYNNEI. The CDR3 DNA reads as TGTGCCAGAGGACAGAGCTCCTATAATTCACCCCTCCACTTT. Translating gives CARGQSSYNSPLHF.

This clone was observed a single time. The chain has TRBV5-4 and TRBJ2-1, with D possibly TRBD2 on 6 matching bases. V lost 0 bases, J lost 7 bases, and 11 bases lay in between. CDR1 is SGHNT and CDR2 is YYREEE in the germline V gene (reference sequence). The CDR3 loop spans 14 amino acids. The CDR3 protein is CASSLDSGGNEQFF. In nucleotides, the CDR3 is TGTGCCAGCAGCTTGGATTCCGGGGGAAATGAGCAGTTCTTC. The full variable domain, rest sourced from reference TRBV5-4 and TRBJ2-1, is ETGVTQSPTHLIKTRGQQVTLRCSSQSGHNTVSWYQQALGQGPQFIFQYYREEENGRGNFPPRFSGLQFPNYSSELNVNALELDDSALYLCASSLDSGGNEQFFGPGTRLTVL.